Sequencing of this T cell receptor beta chain was carried out in a study of blood T cell repertoires in COVID-19. CDR1 and CDR2 (germline): MDHEN, SYDVKM. V was clipped by 7 bases and J by 4 bases; unmatched bases: 12. This CDR3 spans 16 amino acids. Using immunoSEQ multiplex PCR, the repertoire was profiled, and TCRdb retains in-frame clones only, with some absent. The sample holds roughly 57,000 clones, 90% seen once. The chain couples TRBV28 to TRBJ2-1; TRBD1 matches 8 bases. The sequenced sample was peripheral blood. The sequence was obtained from a human donor in a cohort sampled during active COVID-19. The DNA of the CDR3 is TGTGCCAGCAAGCTGGATCAGGGGGCGCAGTACAATGAGCAGTTCTTC. The encoded protein is CASKLDQGAQYNEQFF.